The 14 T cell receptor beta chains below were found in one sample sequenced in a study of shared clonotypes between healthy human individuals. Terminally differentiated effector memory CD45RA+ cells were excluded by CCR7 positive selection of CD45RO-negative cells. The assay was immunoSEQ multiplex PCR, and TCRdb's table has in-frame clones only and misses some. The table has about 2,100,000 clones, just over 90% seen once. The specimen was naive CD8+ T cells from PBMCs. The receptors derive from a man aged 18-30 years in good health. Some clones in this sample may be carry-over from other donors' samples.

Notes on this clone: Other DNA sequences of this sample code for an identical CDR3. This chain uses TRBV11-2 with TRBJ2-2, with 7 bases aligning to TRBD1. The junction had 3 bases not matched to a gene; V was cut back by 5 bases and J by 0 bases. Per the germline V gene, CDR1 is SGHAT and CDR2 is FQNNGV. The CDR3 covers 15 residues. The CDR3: CASSPGTANTGELFF. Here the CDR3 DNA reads TGTGCCAGCAGCCCCGGGACAGCGAACACCGGGGAGCTGTTTTTT.

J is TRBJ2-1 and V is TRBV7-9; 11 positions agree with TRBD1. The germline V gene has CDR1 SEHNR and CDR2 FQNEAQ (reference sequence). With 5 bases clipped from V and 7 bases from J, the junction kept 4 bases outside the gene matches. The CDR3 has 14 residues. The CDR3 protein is CASSPGQGVNEQFF. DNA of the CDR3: TGTGCCAGCAGCCCGGGACAGGGGGTGAATGAGCAGTTCTTC.

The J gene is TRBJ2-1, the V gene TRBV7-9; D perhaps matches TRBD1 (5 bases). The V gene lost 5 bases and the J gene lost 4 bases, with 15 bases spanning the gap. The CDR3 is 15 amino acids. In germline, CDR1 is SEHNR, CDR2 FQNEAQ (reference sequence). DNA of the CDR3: TGTGCCAGCAGCCCCCGCCCACAGGAGTACAATGAGCAGTTCTTC. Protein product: CASSPRPQEYNEQFF. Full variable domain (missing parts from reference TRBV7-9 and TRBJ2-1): DTGVSQNPRHKITKRGQNVTFRCDPISEHNRLYWYRQTLGQGPEFLTYFQNEAQLEKSRLLSDRFSAERPKGSFSTLEIQRTEQGDSAMYLCASSPRPQEYNEQFFGPGTRLTVL.

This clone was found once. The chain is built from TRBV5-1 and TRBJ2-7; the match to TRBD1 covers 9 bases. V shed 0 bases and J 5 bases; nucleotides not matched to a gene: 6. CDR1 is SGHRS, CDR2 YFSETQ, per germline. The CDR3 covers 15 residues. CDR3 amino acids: CASSLGSRTGDEQYF. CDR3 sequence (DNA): TGCGCCAGCAGCTTGGGGTCTAGGACAGGGGACGAGCAGTACTTC. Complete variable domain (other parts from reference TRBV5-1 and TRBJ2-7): KAGVTQTPRYLIKTRGQQVTLSCSPISGHRSVSWYQQTPGQGLQFLFEYFSETQRNKGNFPGRFSGRQFSNSRSEMNVSTLELGDSALYLCASSLGSRTGDEQYFGPGTRLTVT.

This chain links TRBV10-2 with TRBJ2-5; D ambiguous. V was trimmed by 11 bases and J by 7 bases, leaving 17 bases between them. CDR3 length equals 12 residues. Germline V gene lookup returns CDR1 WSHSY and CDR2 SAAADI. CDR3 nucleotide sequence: TGCGCCTGCCTGGGCACCTGGTTGACCCAGTACTTC. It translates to CACLGTWLTQYF.

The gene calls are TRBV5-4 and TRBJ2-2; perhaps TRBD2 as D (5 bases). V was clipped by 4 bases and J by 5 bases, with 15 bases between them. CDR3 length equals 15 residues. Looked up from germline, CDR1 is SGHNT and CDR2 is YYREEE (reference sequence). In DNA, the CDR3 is TGTGCCAGCAGCCGAGGGATTGGGGTAACCGGGGAGCTGTTTTTT. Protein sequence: CASSRGIGVTGELFF.

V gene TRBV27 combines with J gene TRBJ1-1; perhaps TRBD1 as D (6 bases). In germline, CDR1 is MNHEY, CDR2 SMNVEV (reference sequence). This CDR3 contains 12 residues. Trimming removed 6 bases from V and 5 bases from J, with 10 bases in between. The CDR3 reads CASRLGTTEAFF. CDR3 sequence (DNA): TGTGCCAGCAGACTAGGGACAACTGAAGCTTTCTTT.

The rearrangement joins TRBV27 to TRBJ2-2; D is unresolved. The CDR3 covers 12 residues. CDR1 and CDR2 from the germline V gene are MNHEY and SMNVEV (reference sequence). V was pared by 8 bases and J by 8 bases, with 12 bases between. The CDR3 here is CASGTLGGELFF. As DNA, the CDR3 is TGTGCCAGCGGAACCCTGGGGGGGGAGCTGTTTTTT.

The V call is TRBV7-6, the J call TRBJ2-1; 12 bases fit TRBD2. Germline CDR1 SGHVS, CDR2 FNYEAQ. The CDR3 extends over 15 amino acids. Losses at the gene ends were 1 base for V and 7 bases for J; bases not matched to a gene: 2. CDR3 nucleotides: TGTGCCAGCAGCTTAGGACTAGCGGGAGATAATGAGCAGTTCTTC. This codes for CASSLGLAGDNEQFF.

The CDR3 region is CASSTWTSGGHEQFF. The CDR3 DNA is TGTGCCAGCAGCACCTGGACTAGCGGGGGCCATGAGCAGTTCTTC. The V and J genes are TRBV28 and TRBJ2-1, with 13 bases matching TRBD2. This CDR3 comprises 15 residues. The ends lost 6 bases at V and 8 bases at J; junction bases unmatched: 7. Germline CDR1 is MDHEN and CDR2 is SYDVKM.

The CDR3 reads CASRAPGTGFDEQYF. DNA of the CDR3: TGTGCCAGCAGAGCACCCGGGACAGGGTTTGACGAGCAGTACTTC. This chain uses TRBV6-1 with TRBJ2-7; TRBD1 aligns across 9 bases. The length of the CDR3 is 15 residues. Trimming at V came to 6 bases and at J to 5 bases, leaving 11 bases not matched to a gene. Germline assignment: CDR1 MNHNS and CDR2 SASEGT.

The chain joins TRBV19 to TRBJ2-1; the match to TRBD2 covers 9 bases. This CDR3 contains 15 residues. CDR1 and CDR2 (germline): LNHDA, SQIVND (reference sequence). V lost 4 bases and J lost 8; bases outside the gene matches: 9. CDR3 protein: CASSTIAGEAYEQFF. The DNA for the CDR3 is TGTGCCAGTAGTACCATAGCGGGAGAGGCCTATGAGCAGTTCTTC.

Here the CDR3 DNA reads TGTGCCAGCAGCAACCGACAGGGGTGGAGCACCGGGGAGCTGTTTTTT. It yields the protein CASSNRQGWSTGELFF. This chain joins TRBV9 and TRBJ2-2; 8 bases are a match to TRBD1. J gave up 4 bases and V 4 bases, and 9 bases lay outside the gene matches. CDR3 length: 16 amino acids. Germline V gives CDR1 SGDLS, CDR2 YYNGEE.

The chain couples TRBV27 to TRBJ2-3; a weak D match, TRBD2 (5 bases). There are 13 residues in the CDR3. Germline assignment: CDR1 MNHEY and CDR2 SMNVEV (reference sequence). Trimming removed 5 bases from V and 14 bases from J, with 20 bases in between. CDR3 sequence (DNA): TGTGCCAGCAGTACTTTGAGCGGTGCCTCCAGGTATTTT. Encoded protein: CASSTLSGASRYF.